The present T cell receptor (beta chain) was sequenced within a study of graft-versus-host responses after intestinal transplantation. Regarding the study as a whole: GvH clones appeared in recipient marrow, some first in ileum or blood.

Generated by immunoSEQ multiplex PCR, the TCRdb table keeps only in-frame clones and is missing some. Of tens of thousands of clones in the sample, around 92% are singletons; the top ten hold 0.55% to 0.75%. The CDR3 contains 15 residues. Trimming took 1 base from V and 4 from J; bases not matched to a gene: 1. Germline loops: CDR1 SGDLS, CDR2 YYNGEE. With respect to this clone: Its antigen is as yet unknown.

The receptor was isolated from a human patient who received an intestinal transplant, so some T cells may come from the graft donor. This specimen consisted of PBMCs, obtained 98 days after intestinal transplantation. This sequence joins TRBV9 and TRBJ2-3, with 12 nucleotides matching TRBD2. Here the CDR3 DNA reads TGTGCCAGCAGCGTACTAGCGGGGGGGCCAGATACGCAGTATTTT. Protein: CASSVLAGGPDTQYF.